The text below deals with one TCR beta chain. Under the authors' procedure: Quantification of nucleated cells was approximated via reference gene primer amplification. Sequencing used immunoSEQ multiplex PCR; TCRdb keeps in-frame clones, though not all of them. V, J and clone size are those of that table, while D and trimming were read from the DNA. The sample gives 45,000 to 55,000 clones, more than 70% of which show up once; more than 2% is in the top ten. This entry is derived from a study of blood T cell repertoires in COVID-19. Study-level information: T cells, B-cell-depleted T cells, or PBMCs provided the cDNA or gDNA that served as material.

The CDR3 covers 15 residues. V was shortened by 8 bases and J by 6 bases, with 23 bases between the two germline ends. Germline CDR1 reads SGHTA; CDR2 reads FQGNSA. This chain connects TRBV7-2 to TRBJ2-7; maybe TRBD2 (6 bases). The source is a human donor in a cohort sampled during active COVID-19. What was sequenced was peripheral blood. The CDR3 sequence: CASESSGRPSVEQYF. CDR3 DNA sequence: TGTGCCAGCGAATCATCCGGGAGACCCTCGGTCGAGCAGTACTTC. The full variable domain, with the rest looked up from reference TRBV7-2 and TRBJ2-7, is GAGVSQSPSNKVTEKGKDVELRCDPISGHTALYWYRQSLGQGLEFLIYFQGNSAPDKSGLPSDRFSAERTGGSVSTLTIQRTQQEDSAVYLCASESSGRPSVEQYFGPGTRLTVT.